The 20 T cell receptor beta chains in this list originate from one sample, sequenced in a study of control samples from healthy donors and cancer patients. Assay used: immunoSEQ multiplex PCR; TCRdb lists only in-frame clones, some missing. The table includes fewer than 120,000 clones, roughly 90% detected once. The sequencing input was PBMCs. The receptors here all came from a woman in her fifties or sixties with lung cancer.

CDR3 in DNA: TGTGCCAGTAGTAAGGAGACAGGGGGCAGAGACACTGAAGCTTTCTTT. Translated, it gives CASSKETGGRDTEAFF. The chain employs TRBV19 and TRBJ1-1, with 10 bases lining up with TRBD1. The CDR3 length is 16 residues. From germline, CDR1 is LNHDA and CDR2 SQIVND (reference sequence). After removal of 4 bases from V and 3 bases from J, the junction contained 8 bases not matched to a gene.

The V and J genes are TRBV14 and TRBJ1-2; 7 bases fit TRBD1. The germline CDR1 and CDR2 sequences are SGHDN and FVKESK. The CDR3 length is 14 residues. The ends lost 4 bases at V and 4 bases at J; junction bases unmatched: 6. For the CDR3, the DNA is TGTGCCAGCAGCCGCGACAGGGAAGGCTATGGCTACACCTTC. Protein sequence: CASSRDREGYGYTF. The full variable domain, completed using reference TRBV14 and TRBJ1-2, is EAGVTQFPSHSVIEKGQTVTLRCDPISGHDNLYWYRRVMGKEIKFLLHFVKESKQDESGMPNNRFLAERTGGTYSTLKVQPAELEDSGVYFCASSRDREGYGYTFGSGTRLTVV.

As to this clone: This sample includes further DNA sequences coding for the same CDR3. This chain joins TRBV7-3 and TRBJ2-1, with TRBD1 matching 11 bases. Germline CDR1 is SGHTA and CDR2 is FQGTGA. V trimming: 2 bases; J trimming: 4 bases; junction bases outside the gene matches: 1. The CDR3 runs 15 residues. CDR3 sequence (DNA): TGTGCCAGCAGCTTAGGACAGGGGGCGTACAATGAGCAGTTCTTC. It specifies CASSLGQGAYNEQFF. Full variable domain (outside the CDR3, taken from reference TRBV7-3 and TRBJ2-1): GAGVSQTPSNKVTEKGKYVELRCDPISGHTALYWYRQSLGQGPEFLIYFQGTGAADDSGLPNDRFFAVRPEGSVSTLKIQRTERGDSAVYLCASSLGQGAYNEQFFGPGTRLTVL.

The rearrangement joins TRBV7-2 to TRBJ2-5, with D uncertain. The CDR3 is 15 residues long. V dropped 6 bases and J dropped 4 bases, with 18 bases sitting between them. Germline CDR1 and CDR2: SGHTA and FQGNSA. The CDR3 loop is CASSAYGSYTETQYF. The DNA of the CDR3 is TGTGCCAGCAGTGCTTATGGTAGTTACACAGAGACCCAGTACTTC.

This clone turned up a few times. V usage is TRBV30 and J usage is TRBJ1-5; TRBD1 might be the D (5 bases). CDR1 and CDR2 from the germline V gene are GTSNPN and SVGIG (reference sequence). The CDR3 is 13 amino acids. Deletions cut 0 bases from V and 9 bases from J, with 12 bases between. CDR3 coding DNA: TGTGCCTGGAGTGTAACTGCAGGGTTGCCCCAGCATTTT. Translation: CAWSVTAGLPQHF.

V usage is TRBV3-1 (or the pseudogene TRBV3-2) and J usage is TRBJ1-2; perhaps TRBD1 as D (6 bases). The length of the CDR3 is 14 residues. The germline V gene has CDR1 LGHDT and CDR2 YNNKEL (reference sequence). The V and J ends lost 5 bases and 4 bases respectively, with 14 bases between them. DNA of the CDR3: TGTGCCAGCAGCAAGAATCAGGGGCTCTATGGCTACACCTTC. This encodes CASSKNQGLYGYTF.

J is TRBJ2-7 and V is TRBV2; possibly TRBD1 for D (6 bases). The CDR3 loop spans 15 amino acids. Germline CDR1 reads SNHLY; CDR2 reads FYNNEI. With 6 bases removed from V and 1 base from J, the gap between germline ends came to 16 bases. The CDR3, as DNA: TGTGCCAGCAGCCCCCCTAGGGACACTTCCTACGAGCAGTACTTC. It specifies CASSPPRDTSYEQYF.

The chain links TRBV6-2 or TRBV6-3 to TRBJ1-5; D is ambiguous. Trimming pared 5 bases from V and 2 bases from J, leaving 10 bases between. Per germline, CDR1 MNHEY and CDR2 SVGEGT. The CDR3 runs to 14 residues. CDR3 loop: CASSPTPGNQPQHF. DNA of the CDR3: TGTGCCAGCAGTCCCACTCCGGGCAATCAGCCCCAGCATTTT.

The rearrangement uses TRBV4-3 and TRBJ1-1, with D unclear. Between the trimmed V and J ends, which lost 2 bases and 0 bases, there was a span of 4 bases. In germline, CDR1 is LGHNA, CDR2 YSLEER. This CDR3 is 13 amino acids long. The CDR3 here is CASSQHLNTEAFF. The DNA of the CDR3 is TGCGCCAGCAGCCAACACCTGAACACTGAAGCTTTCTTT.

The J gene is TRBJ1-6, the V gene TRBV6-5; D not resolved. Looked up from germline, CDR1 is MNHEY and CDR2 is SVGAGI. This CDR3 is built from 15 residues. Trimming removed 7 bases at V and 6 bases at J, with 16 bases between. The CDR3 sequence: CASKLEDQFNSPLHF. The CDR3 DNA reads as TGTGCCAGCAAACTCGAGGACCAGTTTAATTCACCCCTCCACTTT.

The chain uses TRBV19 and TRBJ2-7, with D maybe TRBD1 (5 bases). Trimming removed 6 bases at V and 2 bases at J, with 14 bases between. Germline V lookup: CDR1 LNHDA, CDR2 SQIVND (reference sequence). The CDR3 totals 14 residues. Here the CDR3 DNA reads TGTGCCAGTAGGGCGACGTTAGGGGCCTACGAGCAGTACTTC. Translating gives CASRATLGAYEQYF.

The chain is built from TRBV5-8 and TRBJ2-1, with 10 nucleotides matching TRBD1. Germline assignment: CDR1 SGHTS and CDR2 YDEGEE. The CDR3 runs to 14 residues. V lost 4 bases and J lost 6; bases outside the gene matches: 4. DNA for the CDR3: TGTGCCAGCAGCCTCCGGGACAGGGGCAATGAGCAGTTCTTC. The encoded protein is CASSLRDRGNEQFF.

The J gene is TRBJ2-6, the V gene TRBV19, with a tentative D call TRBD2 (5 bases). Germline V gene data show CDR1 as LNHDA and CDR2 as SQIVND (reference sequence). This CDR3 contains 16 residues. The V end was cut by 6 bases, the J end by 0 bases, with 12 bases between. The DNA for the CDR3 is TGTGCCAGTAGGCCGGACTCTTACTCTGGGGCCAACGTCCTGACTTTC. Its translation is CASRPDSYSGANVLTF.

The chain employs TRBV4-1 and TRBJ2-7; 7 bases are a match to TRBD2. This CDR3 has 16 amino acids. Germline CDR1 and CDR2: MGHRA and YSYEKL. V shed 2 bases, J shed 5 bases, and the junction held 12 bases outside the gene matches. The CDR3: CASSQRRATGGNEQYF. The CDR3 DNA is TGCGCCAGCAGCCAACGGAGGGCAACGGGAGGCAACGAGCAGTACTTC.

The genes are TRBV19 and TRBJ1-1; no clear D gene. Germline V lookup: CDR1 LNHDA, CDR2 SQIVND (reference sequence). The CDR3 is 14 residues long. V was cut by 3 bases and J by 0 bases, with 8 bases left in between. The CDR3 sequence: CASSIRRMNTEAFF. CDR3 DNA sequence: TGTGCCAGTAGTATTAGACGAATGAACACTGAAGCTTTCTTT.

The rearrangement uses TRBV7-2 and TRBJ1-1, with a tentative D call TRBD1 (5 bases). Germline V gene lookup returns CDR1 SGHTA and CDR2 FQGNSA. Trimming left V 11 bases short and J 4 bases short, with 14 bases between. This CDR3 is 12 amino acids long. The CDR3 DNA is TGTGCCGGAGAGCCTGGGGGCACTGAAGCTTTCTTT. The encoded protein is CAGEPGGTEAFF.

V and J are TRBV25-1 and TRBJ2-7; no clear D. The CDR3 spans 13 residues. Trimming removed 9 bases from V and 0 bases from J, with 12 bases in between. The germline V gene has CDR1 MGHDK and CDR2 SYGVNS. DNA of the CDR3: TGTGCCAGGTCGGCCGCCCGCTCCTACGAGCAGTACTTC. Translating it yields CARSAARSYEQYF.

As for this clone: Other DNA sequences from this sample encode an identical CDR3 as well. The chain recombines TRBV19 with TRBJ1-1; TRBD1 matches at 10 bases. The germline CDR1 and CDR2 sequences are LNHDA and SQIVND (reference sequence). Unmatched junction bases numbered 9, after V lost 5 bases and J lost 0 bases. The CDR3 has 17 amino acids. The CDR3, as DNA: TGTGCCAGTAGTGTCATGACCGGGACAGGGGTGAACACTGAAGCTTTCTTT. The encoded protein is CASSVMTGTGVNTEAFF.

V is TRBV5-5 and J is TRBJ2-7, with 7 bases identical to TRBD2. Germline loops: CDR1 SGHKS, CDR2 YYEKEE (reference sequence). V shed 2 bases and J 5 bases; nucleotides not matched to a gene: 7. The CDR3 loop spans 14 amino acids. Written as DNA, the CDR3 is TGTGCCAGCAGCTTCCAGGGCGGGGGAGACGAGCAGTACTTC. Protein product: CASSFQGGGDEQYF.

The genes are TRBV18 and TRBJ1-3, with D possibly matching TRBD1 (5 bases). Trimming stripped 2 bases from V and 0 bases from J, with 8 bases between. The germline CDR1 and CDR2 sequences are KGHSH and LQKENI. The CDR3 runs to 15 residues. CDR3 nucleotide sequence: TGTGCCAGCTCACCATTGACAGACTCTGGAAACACCATATATTTT. Its translation is CASSPLTDSGNTIYF.